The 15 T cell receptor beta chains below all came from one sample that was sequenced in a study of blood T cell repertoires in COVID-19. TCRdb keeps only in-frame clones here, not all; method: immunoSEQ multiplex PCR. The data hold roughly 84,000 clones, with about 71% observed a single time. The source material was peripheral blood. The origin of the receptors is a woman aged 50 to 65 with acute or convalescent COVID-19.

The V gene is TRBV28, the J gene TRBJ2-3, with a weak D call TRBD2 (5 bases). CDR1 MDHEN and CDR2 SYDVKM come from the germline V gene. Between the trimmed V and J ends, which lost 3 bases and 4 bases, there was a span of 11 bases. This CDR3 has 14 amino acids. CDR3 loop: CASSFGGVPDTQYF. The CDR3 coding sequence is TGTGCCAGCAGTTTTGGAGGCGTCCCAGATACGCAGTATTTT.

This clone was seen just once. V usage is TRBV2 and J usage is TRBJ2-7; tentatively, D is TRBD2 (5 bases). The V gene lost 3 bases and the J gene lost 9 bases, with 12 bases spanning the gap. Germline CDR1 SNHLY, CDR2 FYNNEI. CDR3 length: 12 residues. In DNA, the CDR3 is TGTGCCAGCAGTGAGAGGGCGCGGGTGCAGTACTTC. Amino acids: CASSERARVQYF.

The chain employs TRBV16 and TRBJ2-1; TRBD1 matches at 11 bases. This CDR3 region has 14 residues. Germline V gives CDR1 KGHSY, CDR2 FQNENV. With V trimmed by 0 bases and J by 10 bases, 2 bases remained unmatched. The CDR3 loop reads CASSQSRTGGEQFF. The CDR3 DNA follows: TGTGCCAGCAGCCAATCAAGGACAGGGGGCGAGCAGTTCTTC.

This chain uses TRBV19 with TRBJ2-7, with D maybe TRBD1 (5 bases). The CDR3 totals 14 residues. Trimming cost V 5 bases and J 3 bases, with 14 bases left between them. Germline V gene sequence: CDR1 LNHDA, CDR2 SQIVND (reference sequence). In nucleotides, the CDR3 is TGTGCCAGTAGTCTTGACAGAGCAAACTACGAGCAGTACTTC. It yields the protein CASSLDRANYEQYF.

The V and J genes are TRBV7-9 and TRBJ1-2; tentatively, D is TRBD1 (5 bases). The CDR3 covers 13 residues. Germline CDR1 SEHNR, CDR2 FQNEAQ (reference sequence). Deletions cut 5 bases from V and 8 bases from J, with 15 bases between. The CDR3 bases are TGTGCCAGCAGCCTGACAGTTCAGGAAGGCTACACCTTC. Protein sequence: CASSLTVQEGYTF.

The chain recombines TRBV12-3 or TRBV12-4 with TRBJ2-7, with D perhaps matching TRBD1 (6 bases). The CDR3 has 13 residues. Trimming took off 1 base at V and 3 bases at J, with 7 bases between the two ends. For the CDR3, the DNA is TGTGCCAGCAGTTTAGGGACAGTCTACGAGCAGTACTTC. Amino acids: CASSLGTVYEQYF.

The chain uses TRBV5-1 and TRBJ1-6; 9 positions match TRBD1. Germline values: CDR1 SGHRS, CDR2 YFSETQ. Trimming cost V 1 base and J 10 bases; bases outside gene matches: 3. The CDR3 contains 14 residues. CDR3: CASSLPGQGSPLHF. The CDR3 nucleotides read TGCGCCAGCAGCTTGCCCGGACAGGGGTCACCCCTCCACTTT.

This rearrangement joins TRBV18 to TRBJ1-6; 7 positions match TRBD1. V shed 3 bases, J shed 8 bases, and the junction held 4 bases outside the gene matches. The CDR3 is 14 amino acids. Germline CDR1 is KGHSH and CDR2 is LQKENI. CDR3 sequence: CASSPDTGDSPLHF. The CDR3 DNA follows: TGTGCCAGCTCACCTGATACAGGGGATTCACCCCTCCACTTT.

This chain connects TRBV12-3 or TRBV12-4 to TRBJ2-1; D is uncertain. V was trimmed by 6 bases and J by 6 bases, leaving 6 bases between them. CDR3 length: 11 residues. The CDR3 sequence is CASSPSNEQFF. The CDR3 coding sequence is TGTGCCAGCAGCCCGAGCAATGAGCAGTTCTTC.

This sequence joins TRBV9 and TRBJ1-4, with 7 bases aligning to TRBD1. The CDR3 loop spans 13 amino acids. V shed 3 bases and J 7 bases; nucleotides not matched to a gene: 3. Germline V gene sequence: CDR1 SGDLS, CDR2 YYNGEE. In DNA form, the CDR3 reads TGTGCCAGCAGCGAAGGGGGCGGTGAAAAACTGTTTTTT. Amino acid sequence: CASSEGGGEKLFF.

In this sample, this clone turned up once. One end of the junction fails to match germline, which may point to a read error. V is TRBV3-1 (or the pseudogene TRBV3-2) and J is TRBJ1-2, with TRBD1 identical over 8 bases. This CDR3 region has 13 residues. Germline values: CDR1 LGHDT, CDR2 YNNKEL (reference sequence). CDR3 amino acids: CASSSPGGYDYTF. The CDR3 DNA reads TGTGCCAGCAGCTCCCCAGGGGGCTATGACTACACCTTC.

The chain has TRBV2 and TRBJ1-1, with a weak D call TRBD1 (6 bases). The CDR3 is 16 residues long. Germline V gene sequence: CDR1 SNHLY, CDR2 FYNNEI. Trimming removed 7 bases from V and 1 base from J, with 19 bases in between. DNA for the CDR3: TGTGCCAGCAAGGCCCGAACCTGGGGACAGAACACTGAAGCTTTCTTT. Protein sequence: CASKARTWGQNTEAFF.

The CDR3 here is CASSADSPYEQYF. CDR3 in DNA: TGTGCCAGCAGTGCCGACAGCCCCTACGAGCAGTACTTC. The rearrangement joins TRBV28 to TRBJ2-7, with D possibly being TRBD1 (5 bases). CDR1 and CDR2 (germline): MDHEN, SYDVKM. V was trimmed by 5 bases and J by 2 bases, leaving 10 bases between them. The CDR3 has 13 residues.

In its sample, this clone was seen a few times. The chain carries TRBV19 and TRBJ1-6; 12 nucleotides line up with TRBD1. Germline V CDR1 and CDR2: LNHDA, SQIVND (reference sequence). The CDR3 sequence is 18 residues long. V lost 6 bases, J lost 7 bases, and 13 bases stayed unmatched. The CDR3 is CASSPGQGAMEWNSPLHF. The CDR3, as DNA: TGTGCCAGTAGCCCGGGACAGGGGGCCATGGAGTGGAATTCACCCCTCCACTTT.

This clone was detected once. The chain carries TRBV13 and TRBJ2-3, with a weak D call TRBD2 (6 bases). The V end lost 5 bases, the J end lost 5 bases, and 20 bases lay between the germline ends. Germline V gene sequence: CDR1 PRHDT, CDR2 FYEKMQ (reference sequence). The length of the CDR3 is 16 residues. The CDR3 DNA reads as TGTGCCAGCAGCCGCCGGGACTCTCAAGTAGTAGATACGCAGTATTTT. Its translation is CASSRRDSQVVDTQYF. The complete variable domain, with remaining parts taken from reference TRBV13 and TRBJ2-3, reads AAGVIQSPRHLIKEKRETATLKCYPIPRHDTVYWYQQGPGQDPQFLISFYEKMQSDKGSIPDRFSAQQFSDYHSELNMSSLELGDSALYFCASSRRDSQVVDTQYFGPGTRLTVL.